This T cell receptor (beta chain) was sequenced for a study of cytomegalovirus exposure and HLA in healthy donors. A multiplex PCR was run with 60 Vbeta primers and 13 Jbeta primers. The method was immunoSEQ multiplex PCR; TCRdb's version includes in-frame clones alone and lacks a portion of them. The sample has around 110,000 clones; around 62% are singletons. This receptor was obtained from a woman aged 40 to 49 in good health and CMV-seropositive. The sample consisted of PBMCs.

The CDR3 protein is CASSEGMGQNIQYF. The CDR3 nucleotides read TGTGCCAGCAGTGAAGGTATGGGCCAAAACATTCAGTACTTC. The chain combines TRBV2 with TRBJ2-4; D is unclear. Trimming removed 1 base at V and 5 bases at J, with 9 bases between. Germline values: CDR1 SNHLY, CDR2 FYNNEI. The CDR3 runs 14 residues.